This is a list of T cell receptor beta chains from one sample in a study of blood T cell repertoires in COVID-19. Assay used: immunoSEQ multiplex PCR; TCRdb lists only in-frame clones, some missing. The table records hundreds of thousands of clones, around 87% of them present only once. Sequenced sample: peripheral blood. The receptors shown here come from a woman aged 45-59 years who had recovered from COVID-19. Each CDR3 is given with its conserved first and last residue. D genes are given only for firm matches. Clone sizes are given selectively: once, few, many, or a class where the clone is expanded.

d_gene: TRBD1; abundance: -; j_gene: TRBJ2-2; v_gene: TRBV19; CDR3nt: TGTGCCAGTAGAAACAGGGGGCAAACCGGGGAGCTGTTTTTT; CDR3aa: CASRNRGQTGELFF
d_gene: TRBD2; abundance: -; j_gene: TRBJ2-7; v_gene: TRBV28; CDR3nt: TGTGCCAGCAGGGCGGGGGGGTACTACGAGCAGTACTTC; CDR3aa: CASRAGGYYEQYF
d_gene: -; abundance: -; j_gene: TRBJ2-3; v_gene: TRBV19; CDR3nt: TGTGCCAGTAGAGCGGATACCACAGATACGCAGTATTTT; CDR3aa: CASRADTTDTQYF
d_gene: TRBD1; abundance: few; j_gene: TRBJ2-5; v_gene: TRBV19; CDR3nt: TGTGCCAGTAGACCAGACAGGGCCCAAGAGACCCAGTACTTC; CDR3aa: CASRPDRAQETQYF
d_gene: -; abundance: -; j_gene: TRBJ2-1; v_gene: TRBV10-2; CDR3nt: TGCGCCAGCGGATACAGCTCGAGCTCCTACAATGAGCAGTTCTTC; CDR3aa: CASGYSSSSYNEQFF
d_gene: -; abundance: -; j_gene: TRBJ1-5; v_gene: TRBV19; CDR3nt: TGTGCCAGTAGTATTTTCAGGGGCAGCCAATATAGCAATCAGCCCCAGCATTTT; CDR3aa: CASSIFRGSQYSNQPQHF
d_gene: -; abundance: -; j_gene: TRBJ1-2; v_gene: TRBV29-1; CDR3nt: TGCAGCGTTGGACAGGAGTTCTATGGCTACACCTTC; CDR3aa: CSVGQEFYGYTF
d_gene: -; abundance: once; j_gene: TRBJ1-2; v_gene: TRBV24-1; CDR3nt: TGTGCCACCAGTGATTCTAGGGGCTTTAACTATGGCTACACCTTC; CDR3aa: CATSDSRGFNYGYTF
d_gene: -; abundance: few; j_gene: TRBJ1-5; v_gene: TRBV12-3/TRBV12-4; CDR3nt: TGTGCCAGCAGTTTGGGCAGGGCTCAGCCCCAGCATTTT; CDR3aa: CASSLGRAQPQHF
d_gene: TRBD2; abundance: -; j_gene: TRBJ2-7; v_gene: TRBV4-3; CDR3nt: TGCGCCAGCAGCCAGGGACTAGCGGGAACCTACGAGCAGTACTTC; CDR3aa: CASSQGLAGTYEQYF
d_gene: -; abundance: -; j_gene: TRBJ2-7; v_gene: TRBV6-5; CDR3nt: TGTGCCAGCAGTCCGACTAGAACTAACTACGAGCAGTACTTC; CDR3aa: CASSPTRTNYEQYF
d_gene: TRBD1; abundance: once; j_gene: TRBJ2-2; v_gene: TRBV2; CDR3nt: TGTGCCAGCAAGACAGGGGGGCCCGTCACCGGGGAGCTGTTTTTT; CDR3aa: CASKTGGPVTGELFF
d_gene: TRBD1; abundance: -; j_gene: TRBJ1-2; v_gene: TRBV7-3; CDR3nt: TGTGCCAGCAGCTCACAGGGGGGCGATGGCTACACCTTC; CDR3aa: CASSSQGGDGYTF
d_gene: TRBD2; abundance: few; j_gene: TRBJ2-7; v_gene: TRBV5-4; CDR3nt: TGTGCCAGCAGCTTGGCTCTAGCGGGAGTTGACGAGCAGTACTTC; CDR3aa: CASSLALAGVDEQYF
d_gene: TRBD1; abundance: -; j_gene: TRBJ1-6; v_gene: TRBV11-2; CDR3nt: TGTGCCAGCAGCTTGACAGGGGGTATAAGTTCACCCCTCCACTTT; CDR3aa: CASSLTGGISSPLHF
d_gene: -; abundance: -; j_gene: TRBJ1-4; v_gene: TRBV27; CDR3nt: TGTGCCAGCAGTCGGCAGCCAGGAGAAAAACTGTTTTTT; CDR3aa: CASSRQPGEKLFF
d_gene: -; abundance: many; j_gene: TRBJ1-5; v_gene: TRBV5-1; CDR3nt: TGCGCCAGCAGTCTAGGGGGGGTAGGTCAGCCCCAGCATTTT; CDR3aa: CASSLGGVGQPQHF
d_gene: -; abundance: -; j_gene: TRBJ1-4; v_gene: TRBV4-2; CDR3nt: TGTGCCAGCAGCCAAGATCCTAGTGGCAGTAATGAAAAACTGTTTTTT; CDR3aa: CASSQDPSGSNEKLFF
d_gene: TRBD1; abundance: -; j_gene: TRBJ2-5; v_gene: TRBV19; CDR3nt: TGTGCCAGTAGTACCCAGGGGGCGGGTTTTCGAGAGACCCAGTACTTC; CDR3aa: CASSTQGAGFRETQYF
d_gene: -; abundance: -; j_gene: TRBJ2-7; v_gene: TRBV18; CDR3nt: TGTGCCAGCTCACCCCCCTTGGGCGCCGAGCAGTACTTC; CDR3aa: CASSPPLGAEQYF
d_gene: -; abundance: -; j_gene: TRBJ1-1; v_gene: TRBV18; CDR3nt: TGTGCCAGCTCACCTTTGACGGGGAACACTGAAGCTTTCTTT; CDR3aa: CASSPLTGNTEAFF
d_gene: TRBD1; abundance: -; j_gene: TRBJ1-1; v_gene: TRBV6-2/TRBV6-3; CDR3nt: TGTGCCAGCAGCCGGGGACAGGGCGCTGAAGCTTTCTTT; CDR3aa: CASSRGQGAEAFF
d_gene: -; abundance: -; j_gene: TRBJ2-7; v_gene: TRBV9; CDR3nt: TGTGCCAGCAGCGTAGGGTTGCGGGACAGCTACGAGCAGTACTTC; CDR3aa: CASSVGLRDSYEQYF
d_gene: -; abundance: -; j_gene: TRBJ2-3; v_gene: TRBV6-5; CDR3nt: TGTGCCAGCATATGGACTGCCCAGTATTTT; CDR3aa: CASIWTAQYF
d_gene: -; abundance: -; j_gene: TRBJ1-1; v_gene: TRBV7-2; CDR3nt: TGTGCCAGCAGCGAACGCGCTCCGAACACTGAAGCTTTCTTT; CDR3aa: CASSERAPNTEAFF
d_gene: -; abundance: -; j_gene: TRBJ1-2; v_gene: TRBV6-5; CDR3nt: TGTGCCAGCAGTTACAGTCAGGGGAGAACCTATGGCTACACCTTC; CDR3aa: CASSYSQGRTYGYTF
d_gene: TRBD1; abundance: once; j_gene: TRBJ1-4; v_gene: TRBV5-1; CDR3nt: TGCGCCAGCAGCTCGGGACAGGCCCGGGAAAAACTGTTTTTT; CDR3aa: CASSSGQAREKLFF
d_gene: -; abundance: -; j_gene: TRBJ2-1; v_gene: TRBV5-1; CDR3nt: TGCGCCAGCAGCTTTGGACAGAGTTCCTACAATGAGCAGTTCTTC; CDR3aa: CASSFGQSSYNEQFF
d_gene: TRBD1; abundance: -; j_gene: TRBJ1-5; v_gene: TRBV12-3/TRBV12-4; CDR3nt: TGTGCCAGCAGCCCCGGGGCCGGGACAGGGGAACATTTT; CDR3aa: CASSPGAGTGEHF
d_gene: -; abundance: -; j_gene: TRBJ1-1; v_gene: TRBV28; CDR3nt: TGTGCCACCAGGGGAGAAGCGAACACTGAAGCTTTCTTT; CDR3aa: CATRGEANTEAFF
d_gene: TRBD2; abundance: -; j_gene: TRBJ2-4; v_gene: TRBV10-3; CDR3nt: TGTGCCATCAGTGAGTTAGCGGGGGGGAAAAACATTCAGTACTTC; CDR3aa: CAISELAGGKNIQYF
d_gene: TRBD2; abundance: -; j_gene: TRBJ2-5; v_gene: TRBV10-3; CDR3nt: TGTGCCATCAGTGCTGGACTAGCGGGGGCCCGAGACAAAGAGACCCAGTACTTC; CDR3aa: CAISAGLAGARDKETQYF
d_gene: TRBD2; abundance: -; j_gene: TRBJ2-3; v_gene: TRBV7-6; CDR3nt: TGTGCCAGCAGCGGCCTGGAGCGGGGGGGCCCGGAGGGGGGCACAGATACGCAGTATTTT; CDR3aa: CASSGLERGGPEGGTDTQYF
d_gene: TRBD1; abundance: -; j_gene: TRBJ1-2; v_gene: TRBV2; CDR3nt: TGTGCCAGCAGGCCGGACAGGGACTATGGCTACACCTTC; CDR3aa: CASRPDRDYGYTF
d_gene: -; abundance: -; j_gene: TRBJ1-1; v_gene: TRBV13; CDR3nt: TGTGCCAGCGGGTCCGGGGTGAGGTACACTGAAGCTTTCTTT; CDR3aa: CASGSGVRYTEAFF
d_gene: -; abundance: once; j_gene: TRBJ2-7; v_gene: TRBV5-4; CDR3nt: TGTGCCAGCAGCTTTACGCGGGGGCCCTACGAGCAGTACTTC; CDR3aa: CASSFTRGPYEQYF
d_gene: TRBD2; abundance: -; j_gene: TRBJ2-5; v_gene: TRBV10-3; CDR3nt: TGTGCCATCAGCGCTGGGGGGCTGACTAGCGGGGGGCTAGAGACCCAGTACTTC; CDR3aa: CAISAGGLTSGGLETQYF
d_gene: -; abundance: -; j_gene: TRBJ2-1; v_gene: TRBV7-2; CDR3nt: TGTGCCAGCAGCTTGGTTTTTGGGCGGGTGCAGTTCTTC; CDR3aa: CASSLVFGRVQFF
d_gene: TRBD2; abundance: once; j_gene: TRBJ2-2; v_gene: TRBV19; CDR3nt: TGTGCCAGTATCGGGGAGCGGGGGGGCCGTCGGACCGGGGAGCTGTTTTTT; CDR3aa: CASIGERGGRRTGELFF
d_gene: -; abundance: -; j_gene: TRBJ2-1; v_gene: TRBV2; CDR3nt: TGTGCCAGCTTGCTAGACAGGCTCAACAATGAGCAGTTCTTC; CDR3aa: CASLLDRLNNEQFF